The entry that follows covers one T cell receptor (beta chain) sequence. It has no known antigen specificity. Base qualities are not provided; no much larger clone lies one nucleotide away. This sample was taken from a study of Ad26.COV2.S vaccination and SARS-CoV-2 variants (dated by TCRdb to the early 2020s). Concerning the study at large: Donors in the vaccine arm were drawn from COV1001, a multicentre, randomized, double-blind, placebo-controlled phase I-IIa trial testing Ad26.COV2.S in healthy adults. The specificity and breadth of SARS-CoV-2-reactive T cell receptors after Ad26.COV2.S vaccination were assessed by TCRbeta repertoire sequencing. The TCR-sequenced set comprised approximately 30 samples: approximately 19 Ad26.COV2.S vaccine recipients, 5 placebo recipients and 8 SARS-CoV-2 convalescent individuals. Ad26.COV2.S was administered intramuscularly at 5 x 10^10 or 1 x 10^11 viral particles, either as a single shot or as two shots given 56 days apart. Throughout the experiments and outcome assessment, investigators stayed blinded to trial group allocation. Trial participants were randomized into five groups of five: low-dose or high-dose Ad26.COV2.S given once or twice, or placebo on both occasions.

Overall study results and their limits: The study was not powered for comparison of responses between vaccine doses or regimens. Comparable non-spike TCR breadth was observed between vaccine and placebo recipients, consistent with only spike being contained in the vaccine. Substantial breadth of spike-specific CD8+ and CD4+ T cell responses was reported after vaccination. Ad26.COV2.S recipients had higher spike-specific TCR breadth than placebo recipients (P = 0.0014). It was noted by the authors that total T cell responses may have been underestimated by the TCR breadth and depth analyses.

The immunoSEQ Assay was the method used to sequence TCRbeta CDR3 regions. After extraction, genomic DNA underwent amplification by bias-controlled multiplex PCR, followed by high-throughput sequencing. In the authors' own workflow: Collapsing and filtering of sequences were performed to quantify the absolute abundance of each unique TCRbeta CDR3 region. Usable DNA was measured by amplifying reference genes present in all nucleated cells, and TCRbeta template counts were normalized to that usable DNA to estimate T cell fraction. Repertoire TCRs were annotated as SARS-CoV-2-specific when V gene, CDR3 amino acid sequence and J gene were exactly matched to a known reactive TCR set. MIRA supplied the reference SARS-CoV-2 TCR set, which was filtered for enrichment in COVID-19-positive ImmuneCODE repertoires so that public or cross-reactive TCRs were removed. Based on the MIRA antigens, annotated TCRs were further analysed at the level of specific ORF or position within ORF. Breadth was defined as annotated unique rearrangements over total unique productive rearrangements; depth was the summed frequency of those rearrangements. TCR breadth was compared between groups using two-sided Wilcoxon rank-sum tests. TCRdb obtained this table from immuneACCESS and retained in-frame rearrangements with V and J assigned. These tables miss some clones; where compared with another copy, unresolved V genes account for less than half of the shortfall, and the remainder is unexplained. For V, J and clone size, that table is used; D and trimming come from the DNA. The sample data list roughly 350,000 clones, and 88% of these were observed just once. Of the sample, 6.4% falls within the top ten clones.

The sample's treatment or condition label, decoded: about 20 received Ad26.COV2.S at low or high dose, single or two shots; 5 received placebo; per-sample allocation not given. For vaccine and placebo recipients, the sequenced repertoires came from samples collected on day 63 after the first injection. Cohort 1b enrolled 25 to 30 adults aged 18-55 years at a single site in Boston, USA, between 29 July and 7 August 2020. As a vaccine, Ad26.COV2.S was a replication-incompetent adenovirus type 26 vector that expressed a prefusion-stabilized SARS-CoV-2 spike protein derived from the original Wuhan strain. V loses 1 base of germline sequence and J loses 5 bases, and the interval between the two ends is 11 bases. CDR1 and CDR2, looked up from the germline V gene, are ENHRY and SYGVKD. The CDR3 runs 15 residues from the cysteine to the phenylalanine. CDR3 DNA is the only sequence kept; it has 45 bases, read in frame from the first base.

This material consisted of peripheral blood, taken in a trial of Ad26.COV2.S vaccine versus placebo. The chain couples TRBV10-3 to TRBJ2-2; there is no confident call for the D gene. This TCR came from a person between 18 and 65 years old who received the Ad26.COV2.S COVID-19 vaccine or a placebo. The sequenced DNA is TGTGCCATCAGTGAGTGGGGATCTCCTACCGGGGAGCTGTTTTTT. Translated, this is CAISEWGSPTGELFF.